This TCR beta chain was documented in a study of siplizumab effects on memory and regulatory T cells (dated by TCRdb to about 2019). In the study overall: The study looked at the effect of siplizumab, an anti-CD2 antibody, on alloreactive T-cell subsets in allogeneic mixed lymphocyte reactions made from human PBMCs. Findings and caveats that apply to the study as a whole: A naive or memory phenotype could not be assigned to roughly 75-95% of proliferating CD4+ or CD8+ clones. Whether proliferating Tregs from siplizumab cultures actually had suppressive function was not functionally confirmed. Compared with memory T cells, unstimulated naive T cells appeared more diverse, and naive cells seemed to make a substantial contribution to the alloresponse. In reactions with siplizumab, an average of approximately 69% of mappable alloreactive CD4+ clones were Treg-derived, compared with roughly 30% in control reactions. Siplizumab significantly lowered the cumulative frequency of alloreactive sequences that could be traced to unstimulated CD4+ memory T cells. Sequences below about 10^-5 frequency were poorly captured, so only a minor fraction of alloreactive clones could be mapped to unstimulated subsets.

From the cysteine up to the phenylalanine, the CDR3 has a length of 14 residues. Only the CDR3 region is kept as DNA, spanning 42 bases read in frame from base 1. V sheds 5 bases and J sheds 2 bases, leaving 11 bases between their ends. Via the germline V gene, CDR1 is KGHSH and CDR2 LQKENI. The library came from the immunoSEQ multiplex PCR assay. Roughly 100,000 TCR templates per sample were assayed by the deep sequencing platform. Genomic DNA extracted from sorted T cells was used for TCRbeta CDR3 sequencing. Processing in the source paper ran as follows. Clonal analysis of TCRbeta CDR3 data was done in the R programming language. Alloreactive CD4+ and CD8+ clones were defined by comparing unstimulated samples with post-reaction CFSE-low samples. By matching sequences to the repertoires of sorted unstimulated Treg and non-Treg cells, each alloreactive CD4+ clone was assigned a regulatory or non-regulatory origin. TCRdb re-hosts the immuneACCESS table, in-frame sequences only. Its copies lack some clones; in the studies checked, an unresolved V gene accounts for under half of them, and the cause for the rest is not known. That table furnishes V, J and clone size, whereas the DNA furnished D and trimming. The sample table holds over 50,000 clones, of which 75% to 90% were seen once. The top ten clonotypes cover more than 3.5% of the sample.

In a few donor pairs, further sequencing was done on unstimulated CD8+ naive, CD4+ memory, CD8+ TEMRA, CD4+ naive and CD8+ effector memory subsets. Sorted unstimulated T cells, along with proliferating T cells recovered from mixed lymphocyte reactions, underwent TCRbeta CDR3 sequencing. Fresh whole blood from approximately 9 HLA-typed healthy donors was used to isolate PBMCs. Remarks on this clone: The antigen it binds to is not known. Per-nucleotide qualities are absent, and no much larger clonotype sits a single base away.

This sequence uses TRBV18 and TRBJ2-3, with the D gene uncertain. The specimen sequenced was memory CD4+ T cells sorted from blood. The cell subset or site tag for this specimen amounts to: unstimulated CD4+ memory T cells. The sequence derives from a human donor in good health. In nucleotides, the sequence is TGTGCCAGCTCAATTACCAGAGACACAGATACGCAGTATTTT. The translation is CASSITRDTDTQYF.